The rows below give T cell receptor beta chains drawn from one sample of a study of beta chain features in type 1 diabetes. Here immunoSEQ multiplex PCR was the method, and the copy in TCRdb shows in-frame clones only, minus some. The repertoire holds 160,000 or so clones, with about 63% as singletons. Sequenced: naive CD4+ T cells from blood. Receptor source: a man aged 25 to 40 with type 1 diabetes. CDR3s include the opening cysteine and the closing phenylalanine or tryptophan. The order of the fields is J gene, clone size, V gene, D gene, CDR3 protein, CDR3 DNA. D genes are given only for firm matches. Size tells how often a clone was seen (once, few, many) or the class of an expanded clone, and some rows leave it out.

>TRBJ2-5|once|TRBV9|TRBD1
CASSVEGQGAVKTQYF
TGTGCCAGCAGCGTAGAGGGGCAGGGGGCTGTGAAGACCCAGTACTTC
>TRBJ1-3|-|TRBV6-1|-
CASSEPNRADF
TGTGCCAGCAGTGAACCGAACAGGGCTGATTTT
>TRBJ2-7|few|TRBV29-1|-
CSVNQGYEQYF
TGCAGCGTGAATCAGGGCTACGAGCAGTACTTC
>TRBJ2-3|-|TRBV7-2|-
CASSVSRGSDTQYF
TGTGCCAGCAGCGTATCACGGGGTTCAGATACGCAGTATTTT
>TRBJ1-2|-|TRBV28|-
CASSSDGEGGYTF
TGTGCCAGCAGTTCGGACGGCGAGGGAGGCTACACCTTC
>TRBJ1-6|few|TRBV27|-
CASSLSLSSNSPLHF
TGTGCCAGCAGTTTATCTCTCAGCAGTAATTCACCCCTCCACTTT
>TRBJ2-7|-|TRBV30|-
CAWSYQTYEQYF
TGTGCCTGGAGTTACCAGACCTACGAGCAGTACTTC
>TRBJ2-3|few|TRBV7-2|TRBD2
CASSQLAGLTDTQYF
TGTGCCAGCAGCCAACTAGCGGGACTCACAGATACGCAGTATTTT
>TRBJ1-2|-|TRBV30|-
CAWSVKINYGYTF
TGTGCCTGGAGTGTTAAGATTAACTATGGCTACACCTTC
>TRBJ2-3|few|TRBV9|-
CASSVAAGSSTDTQYF
TGTGCCAGCAGCGTAGCCGCGGGGAGTAGCACAGATACGCAGTATTTT
>TRBJ1-1|-|TRBV6-6|TRBD1
CASSYSGGAGTEAFF
TGTGCCAGCAGTTACTCAGGGGGCGCAGGCACTGAAGCTTTCTTT
>TRBJ2-1|-|TRBV27|-
CASSQWVSSYNEQFF
TGTGCCAGCAGTCAATGGGTAAGCTCCTACAATGAGCAGTTCTTC
>TRBJ2-1|once|TRBV9|TRBD1
CASSTRSGGNEQFF
TGTGCCAGCAGCACCAGGTCAGGGGGCAATGAGCAGTTCTTC
>TRBJ2-2|-|TRBV30|-
CAWWPFPNTGELFF
TGTGCCTGGTGGCCCTTCCCAAACACCGGGGAGCTGTTTTTT
>TRBJ2-4|-|TRBV29-1|-
CSVAAALNIQYF
TGCAGCGTTGCGGCAGCACTCAACATTCAGTACTTC
>TRBJ2-2|few|TRBV29-1|-
CSVDRGNTGELFF
TGCAGCGTTGACAGGGGGAACACCGGGGAGCTGTTTTTT
>TRBJ2-6|-|TRBV2|-
CASNRVAGANVLTF
TGTGCCAGCAACCGGGTGGCTGGGGCCAACGTCCTGACTTTC
>TRBJ2-5|-|TRBV28|-
CATVQGKETQYF
TGTGCCACCGTTCAGGGGAAAGAGACCCAGTACTTC
>TRBJ2-5|-|TRBV7-9|-
CASSPQNLQETQYF
TGTGCCAGCAGCCCCCAAAACCTCCAAGAGACCCAGTACTTC
>TRBJ2-1|-|TRBV28|-
CASSVGGTFNEQFF
TGTGCCAGCAGTGTAGGGGGGACTTTCAATGAGCAGTTCTTC
>TRBJ2-3|-|TRBV7-2|TRBD1
CASSQGAYTDTQYF
TGTGCCAGCAGCCAGGGGGCCTATACAGATACGCAGTATTTT
>TRBJ2-3|once|TRBV4-1|TRBD2
CASSQVRVERGATDTQYF
TGCGCCAGCAGCCAAGTTAGAGTTGAGCGGGGGGCCACAGATACGCAGTATTTT
>TRBJ1-1|once|TRBV29-1|-
CSGVRYTEAFF
TGCAGCGGGGTAAGATACACTGAAGCTTTCTTT
>TRBJ2-3|-|TRBV9|-
CASSNQVGDTQYF
TGTGCCAGCAGCAATCAGGTCGGAGATACGCAGTATTTT
>TRBJ1-2|-|TRBV29-1|-
CSVEGNMEDSRYGYTF
TGCAGCGTTGAAGGAAATATGGAGGACAGTCGCTATGGCTACACCTTC
>TRBJ2-3|-|TRBV25-1|-
CASKPPITDTQYF
TGTGCCAGCAAACCTCCAATCACAGATACGCAGTATTTT
>TRBJ2-3|few|TRBV5-1|-
CASSPEGGRSTDTQYF
TGCGCCAGCAGCCCCGAGGGGGGTCGGAGCACAGATACGCAGTATTTT
>TRBJ2-1|-|TRBV27|TRBD1
CASSLWGQGDINEQFF
TGTGCCAGCAGTTTATGGGGACAGGGTGATATCAATGAGCAGTTCTTC
>TRBJ2-3|few|TRBV4-3|-
CASSQGQPTDTQYF
TGCGCCAGCAGCCAAGGTCAACCTACAGATACGCAGTATTTT
>TRBJ2-7|few|TRBV25-1|TRBD1
CASSELGQASYEQYF
TGTGCCAGCAGTGAATTAGGACAGGCCTCCTACGAGCAGTACTTC
>TRBJ2-5|few|TRBV5-6|-
CASSLGPLETQYF
TGTGCCAGCAGCTTAGGACCGTTAGAGACCCAGTACTTC
>TRBJ2-3|few|TRBV29-1|-
CSVEYSTDTQYF
TGCAGCGTTGAATACAGCACAGATACGCAGTATTTT
>TRBJ2-3|-|TRBV30|-
CAWSYKYSTDTQYF
TGTGCCTGGTCCTACAAGTACAGCACAGATACGCAGTATTTT
>TRBJ2-5|-|TRBV29-1|-
CSVDAMDRAEETQYF
TGCAGCGTTGACGCCATGGACAGAGCTGAAGAGACCCAGTACTTC
>TRBJ2-5|-|TRBV2|-
CASSEGRAETQYF
TGTGCCAGCAGTGAAGGCAGGGCCGAGACCCAGTACTTC
>TRBJ2-1|-|TRBV5-1|TRBD1
CASSLYGTVGDEQFF
TGCGCCAGCAGCTTGTATGGGACAGTAGGCGATGAGCAGTTCTTC
>TRBJ2-1|-|TRBV7-2|TRBD2
CASSLVGLAGRKAEQFF
TGTGCCAGCAGCTTAGTTGGGCTAGCGGGTAGGAAGGCTGAGCAGTTCTTC
>TRBJ2-7|-|TRBV4-3|TRBD2
CASSQATSALGYEQYF
TGCGCCAGCAGCCAGGCGACTAGCGCCCTTGGGTACGAGCAGTACTTC
>TRBJ2-2|-|TRBV12-5|-
CASLSAPGSGELFF
TGTGCTAGTCTATCGGCCCCGGGGTCCGGGGAGCTGTTTTTT
>TRBJ2-1|-|TRBV30|TRBD1
CAWSGTGGYNEQFF
TGTGCCTGGAGTGGGACAGGGGGCTACAATGAGCAGTTCTTC
>TRBJ2-7|-|TRBV13|-
CASSSPYSDEQYF
TGTGCCAGCAGCTCGCCTTACAGTGACGAGCAGTACTTC
>TRBJ1-5|-|TRBV30|-
CAWSPSGNQPQHF
TGTGCCTGGTCCCCGTCGGGAAATCAGCCCCAGCATTTT
>TRBJ1-2|few|TRBV30|-
CAWSVRVYGYTF
TGTGCCTGGAGTGTACGAGTCTATGGCTACACCTTC
>TRBJ2-3|-|TRBV19|-
CASRSRVPTTDTQYF
TGTGCCAGTAGGAGCAGGGTACCCACCACAGATACGCAGTATTTT
>TRBJ1-6|-|TRBV4-3|-
CASSQDRRDNSPLHF
TGCGCCAGCAGCCAAGACAGAAGAGATAATTCACCCCTCCACTTT
>TRBJ2-5|-|TRBV7-2|-
CASSSRRNQETQYF
TGTGCCAGCAGCTCCCGAAGGAACCAAGAGACCCAGTACTTC
>TRBJ1-2|-|TRBV6-5|-
CASSYSGTYGYTF
TGTGCCAGCAGTTACTCGGGGACCTATGGCTACACCTTC
>TRBJ2-5|-|TRBV7-2|-
CASNPGVQETQYF
TGTGCCAGCAATCCGGGGGTCCAAGAGACCCAGTACTTC
>TRBJ1-2|once|TRBV29-1|-
CSVWAADGYGYTF
TGCAGCGTTTGGGCTGCCGATGGCTATGGCTACACCTTC
>TRBJ2-1|-|TRBV29-1|TRBD1
CSASFGQGIANEQFF
TGCAGCGCTTCTTTCGGACAGGGGATCGCCAATGAGCAGTTCTTC
>TRBJ2-6|few|TRBV7-2|-
CASRKQATGANVLTF
TGTGCCAGCAGGAAACAGGCCACTGGGGCCAACGTCCTGACTTTC
>TRBJ2-2|-|TRBV27|-
CASSYRTGELFF
TGTGCCAGCAGTTACCGCACCGGGGAGCTGTTTTTT
>TRBJ2-7|-|TRBV11-2|-
CASSFSGREQYF
TGTGCCAGCAGCTTTAGTGGCAGGGAGCAGTACTTC
>TRBJ2-3|-|TRBV6-5|TRBD1
CASRGQASTDTQYF
TGTGCCAGCAGGGGACAGGCGAGCACAGATACGCAGTATTTT
>TRBJ2-7|-|TRBV7-2|TRBD2
CASSPSGGAISYEQYF
TGTGCCAGCAGCCCGAGCGGGGGGGCCATATCCTACGAGCAGTACTTC
>TRBJ2-7|once|TRBV7-2|-
CASSRSPGPYEQYF
TGTGCCAGCAGCCGTAGTCCCGGACCGTACGAGCAGTACTTC
>TRBJ1-4|-|TRBV18|-
CASSRDREKLFF
TGTGCCAGCTCACGCGATCGAGAAAAACTGTTTTTT
>TRBJ1-4|-|TRBV29-1|-
CSAYNEKLFF
TGCAGCGCCTATAATGAAAAACTGTTTTTT
>TRBJ2-2|-|TRBV18|-
CASSPQHTQMGTGELFF
TGTGCCAGCTCACCACAGCACACCCAAATGGGCACCGGGGAGCTGTTTTTT